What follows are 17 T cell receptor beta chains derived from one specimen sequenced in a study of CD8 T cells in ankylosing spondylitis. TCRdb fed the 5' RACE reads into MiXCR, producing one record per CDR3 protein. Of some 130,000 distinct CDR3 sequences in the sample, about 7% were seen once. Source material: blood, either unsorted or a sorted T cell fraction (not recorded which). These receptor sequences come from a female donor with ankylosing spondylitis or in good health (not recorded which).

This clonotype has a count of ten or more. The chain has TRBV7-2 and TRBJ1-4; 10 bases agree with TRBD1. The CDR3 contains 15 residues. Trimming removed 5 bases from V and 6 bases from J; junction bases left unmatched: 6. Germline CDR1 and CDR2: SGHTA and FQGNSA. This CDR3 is CASSPDRGRDEKLFF. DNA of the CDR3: TGTGCCAGCAGCCCGGACAGGGGGAGGGATGAAAAACTGTTTTTT.

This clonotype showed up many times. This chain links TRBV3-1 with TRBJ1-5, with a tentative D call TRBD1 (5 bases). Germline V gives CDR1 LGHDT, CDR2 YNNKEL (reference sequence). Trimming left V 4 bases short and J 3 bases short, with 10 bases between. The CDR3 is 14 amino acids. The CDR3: CASSLPGFNQPQHF. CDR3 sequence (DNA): TGTGCCAGCAGCCTGCCAGGGTTCAATCAGCCCCAGCATTTT.

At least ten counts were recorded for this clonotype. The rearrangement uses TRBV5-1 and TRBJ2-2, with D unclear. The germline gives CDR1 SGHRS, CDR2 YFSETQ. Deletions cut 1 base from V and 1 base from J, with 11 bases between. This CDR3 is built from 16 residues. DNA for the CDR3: TGCGCCAGCAGCTTGAAAAGGACGGAGAACACCGGGGAGCTGTTTTTT. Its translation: CASSLKRTENTGELFF.

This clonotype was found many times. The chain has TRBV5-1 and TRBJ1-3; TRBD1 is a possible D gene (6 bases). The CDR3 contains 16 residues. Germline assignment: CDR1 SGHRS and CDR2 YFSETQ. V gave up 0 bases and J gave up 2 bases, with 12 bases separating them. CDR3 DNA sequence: TGCGCCAGCAGCTTGGTGCGTCAGGGGACTGGAAACACCATATATTTT. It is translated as CASSLVRQGTGNTIYF.

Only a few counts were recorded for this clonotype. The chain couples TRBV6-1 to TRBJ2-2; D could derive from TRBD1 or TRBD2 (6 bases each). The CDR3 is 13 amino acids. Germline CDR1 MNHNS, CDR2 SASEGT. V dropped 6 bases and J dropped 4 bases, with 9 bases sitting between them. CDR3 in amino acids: CASRRGATGELFF. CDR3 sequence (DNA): TGTGCCAGCAGAAGGGGGGCCACCGGGGAGCTGTTTTTT.

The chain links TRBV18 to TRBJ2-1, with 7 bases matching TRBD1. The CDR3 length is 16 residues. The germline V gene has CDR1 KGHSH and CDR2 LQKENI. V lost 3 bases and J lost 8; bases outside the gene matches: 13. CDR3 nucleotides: TGTGCCAGCTCACCTATCACAGGGGACAGTATGGATGAGCAGTTCTTC. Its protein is CASSPITGDSMDEQFF.

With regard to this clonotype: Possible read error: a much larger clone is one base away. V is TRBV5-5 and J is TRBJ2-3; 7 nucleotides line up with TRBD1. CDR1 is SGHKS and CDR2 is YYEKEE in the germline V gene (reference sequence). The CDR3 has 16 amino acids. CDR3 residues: CTSRGEPGQSTDTQYF. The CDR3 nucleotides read TGTACCAGCAGAGGAGAACCGGGACAGAGCACAGATACGCAGTATTTT.

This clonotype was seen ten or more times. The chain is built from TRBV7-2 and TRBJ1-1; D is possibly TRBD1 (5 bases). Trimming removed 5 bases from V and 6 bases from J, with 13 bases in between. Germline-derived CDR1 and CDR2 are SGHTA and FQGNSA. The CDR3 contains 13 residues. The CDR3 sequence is CASSQRWGSEAFF. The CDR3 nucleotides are TGTGCCAGCAGCCAACGCTGGGGGTCTGAAGCTTTCTTT.

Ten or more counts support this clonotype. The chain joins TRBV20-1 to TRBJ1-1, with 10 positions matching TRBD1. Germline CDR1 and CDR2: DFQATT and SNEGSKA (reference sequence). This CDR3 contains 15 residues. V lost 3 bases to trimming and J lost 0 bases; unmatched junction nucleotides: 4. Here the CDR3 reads CSASRQGAMNTEAFF. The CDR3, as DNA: TGCAGTGCTAGCAGACAGGGGGCGATGAACACTGAAGCTTTCTTT.

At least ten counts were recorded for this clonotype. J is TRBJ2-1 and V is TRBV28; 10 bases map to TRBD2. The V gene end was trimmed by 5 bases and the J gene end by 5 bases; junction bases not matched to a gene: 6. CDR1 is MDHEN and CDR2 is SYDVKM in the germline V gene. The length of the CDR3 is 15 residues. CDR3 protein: CASSERGGPNNEQFF. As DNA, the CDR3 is TGTGCCAGCAGTGAGCGGGGGGGCCCTAACAATGAGCAGTTCTTC.

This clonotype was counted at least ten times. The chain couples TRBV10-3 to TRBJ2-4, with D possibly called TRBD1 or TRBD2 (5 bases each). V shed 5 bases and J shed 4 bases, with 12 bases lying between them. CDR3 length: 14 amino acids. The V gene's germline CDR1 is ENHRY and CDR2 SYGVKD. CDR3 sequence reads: CAISPGTVKNIQYF. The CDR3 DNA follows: TGTGCCATCAGTCCCGGGACGGTGAAAAACATTCAGTACTTC.

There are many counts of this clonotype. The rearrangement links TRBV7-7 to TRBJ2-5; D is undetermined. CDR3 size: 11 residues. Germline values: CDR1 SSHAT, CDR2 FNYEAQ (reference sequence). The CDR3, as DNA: TGTGCTAGCCCCCATGGGGAGACCCAGTACTTC. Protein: CASPHGETQYF.

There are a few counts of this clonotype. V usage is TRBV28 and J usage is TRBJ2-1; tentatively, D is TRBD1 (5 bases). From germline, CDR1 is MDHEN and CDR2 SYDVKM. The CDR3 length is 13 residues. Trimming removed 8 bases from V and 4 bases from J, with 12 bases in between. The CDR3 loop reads CASLRPGYNEQFF. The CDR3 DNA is TGTGCCAGCCTAAGACCAGGGTACAATGAGCAGTTCTTC.

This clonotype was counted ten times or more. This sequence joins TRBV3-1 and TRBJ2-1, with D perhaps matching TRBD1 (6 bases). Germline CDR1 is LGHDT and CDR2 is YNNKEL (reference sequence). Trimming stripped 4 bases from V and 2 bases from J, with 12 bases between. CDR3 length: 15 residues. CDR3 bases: TGTGCCAGCAGCCGCCGAGGGGGACCCTACAATGAGCAGTTCTTC. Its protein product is CASSRRGGPYNEQFF.

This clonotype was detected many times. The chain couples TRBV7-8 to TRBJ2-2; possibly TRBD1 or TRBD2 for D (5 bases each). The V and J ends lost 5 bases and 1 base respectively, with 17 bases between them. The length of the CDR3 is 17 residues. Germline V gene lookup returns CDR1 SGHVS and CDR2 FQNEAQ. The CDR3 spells CASSPHPTGRNTGELFF. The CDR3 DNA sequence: TGTGCCAGCAGCCCTCACCCGACGGGACGGAACACCGGGGAGCTGTTTTTT.

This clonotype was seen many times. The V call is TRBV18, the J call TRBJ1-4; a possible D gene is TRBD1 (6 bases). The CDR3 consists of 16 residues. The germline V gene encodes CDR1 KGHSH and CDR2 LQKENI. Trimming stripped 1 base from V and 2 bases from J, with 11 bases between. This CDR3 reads CASSPRGARTNEKLFF. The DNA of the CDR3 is TGTGCCAGCTCACCACGGGGGGCGCGGACTAATGAAAAACTGTTTTTT.

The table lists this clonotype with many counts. The CDR3 loop reads CASSLGYREADTQYF. CDR3 coding DNA: TGCGCCAGCAGCTTGGGTTACAGGGAGGCAGATACGCAGTATTTT. The gene calls are TRBV5-1 and TRBJ2-3; D tentatively fits TRBD1 or TRBD2 (6 bases each). Trimming took 0 bases from V and 4 from J, leaving 12 bases between them. This CDR3 is built from 15 residues. CDR1 is SGHRS and CDR2 is YFSETQ in the germline V gene.